This TCR beta chain was captured in a study of CD8+ T cells in alopecia areata (dated by TCRdb to 2017 to 2018). As for the study more broadly: Treated patients were enrolled in an open-label pilot trial of oral tofacitinib at 5 to 10 mg twice daily for moderate-to-severe alopecia areata. Patients stayed on tofacitinib for 6 to 18 months and then had 6 months of follow-up off drug so that delayed response and recurrence could be assessed. The SALT score, which quantifies the percentage of affected scalp surface area, was used to measure disease severity in treated patients. The study used high-throughput TCRbeta sequencing to examine T cell clonal expansion in alopecia areata, in both the C3H/HeJ mouse model and human patients. Human TCRbeta sequencing covered scalp tissue and sorted CD4+ and CD8+ peripheral blood T cells from patchy and totalis/universalis alopecia areata patients and healthy controls. Biopsies were taken from tofacitinib-treated patients at baseline and again at 4 and 24 weeks into treatment, and several of those patients also had a later scalp biopsy. Clonality in the scalp was compared among normal scalp (n=4), patchy alopecia areata scalp (n=8), and alopecia totalis/universalis scalp (n=8). RNA was extracted with the PAXgene miRNA kit for fixed scalp, the miRNeasy kit for PBMCs, and the RNeasy kit for mouse skin. Amplification of TCRbeta CDR3 regions was done by immunoSEQ multiplex PCR using 35 Vbeta forward primers and 13 Jbeta reverse primers.

Of note for this clone: Its antigen is currently not known. Nothing much larger sits one base from this clone, and base qualities are not available.

Cut back by 6 bases and 7 bases, the V and J ends lie 15 bases apart. CDR1 and CDR2 are read off the germline V gene (reference sequence) as SEHNR and FQNEAQ. Spanning cysteine to phenylalanine, the CDR3 consists of 13 amino acids. Only the CDR3 DNA stays, 39 bases, in frame from base 1. The time point label of this sample denotes: around 4 weeks on oral tofacitinib. The sample's treatment or condition, from its label and the paper: oral pan-JAK inhibitor, 5-10 mg twice daily. From alopecia areata patients, peripheral blood was collected along with lesional scalp punch biopsies. After PBMCs were isolated by density centrifugation and stained for CD3, CD4 and CD8, a FACSAria was used to sort CD4+ and CD8+ T cells. Library preparation employed the immunoSEQ multiplex PCR assay. To provide template for TCR sequencing, every sample had RNA extracted and reverse transcribed into cDNA. First-strand cDNA was synthesized using SuperScript III with a 2:1 mix of oligo-dT and random hexamers. Amplification bias was assessed with a synthetic immune receptor repertoire, and residual bias was removed computationally. Under the source paper's analysis protocol: Raw reads were preprocessed for error removal, and CDR3 was defined according to IMGT conventions as running from the conserved cysteine to phenylalanine. Clonality was calculated as 1 minus Shannon entropy normalized by log2 of the number of productive unique TCRs. Whether each scalp clone was CD4 or CD8 was inferred by checking scalp TCRbeta sequences against the CD4 and CD8 repertoires from sorted blood. In TCRdb, the immuneACCESS table is reduced to in-frame sequences with V and J assigned. These tables do not hold every clone; where another copy was compared, an unresolved V gene accounts for under half, and the others remain unexplained. The V and J calls and the clone size are those of that table, but D and trimming were determined from the DNA. For this sample there are 100,000 to 150,000 clones; 61% appear just once. The leading ten clones occupy 4.5% to 6% of the sample.

On the study overall, not on this receptor specifically: Shared TCR sequences between patients were less evident than in mice, which may be partly attributable to HLA diversity in the patient population. Many expanded lesional clones persisted in scalp and blood during tofacitinib treatment, which may partly explain relapse after stopping treatment. With tofacitinib, both scalp clonality and the number of expanded CD8+ clones among the top 100 scalp clones went down significantly. Because the treated cohort was small and had just a single nonresponder, larger studies are needed to establish links between baseline CD8+ expansion and response. Compared with normal scalp, lesional scalp, particularly in alopecia totalis/universalis, had higher clonality and more expanded CD8+ clones, which suggests antigenic drive. Resident alphabeta T cells in normal human skin are also sequenced, complicating scalp TCR repertoire analysis, unlike mouse skin dominated by gammadelta T cells.

The receptor chain draws on TRBV7-9 and TRBJ1-1; 6 matching bases give a weak D call of TRBD1. Here the sequenced sample was CD4+ T cells sorted from blood, taken at week 4, from a patient treated with tofacitinib. This clonotype was sampled from a human donor with alopecia areata. The DNA reads as follows: TGTGCCAGCAGTCCTCGACAGGAGGGTGAAGCTTTCTTT. The translation is CASSPRQEGEAFF.